These T cell receptor beta chains were read from a single sample in a study of technical replicates of blood from four donors. Sequencing was performed with immunoSEQ multiplex PCR; in TCRdb, only in-frame clones are kept and a portion is missing. Among roughly 80,000 clones, around 94% were seen once, and the ten largest hold under 0.4%. Sequencing used T cells isolated from PBMCs. Receptor source: a human donor in good health. The CDR3 runs from the conserved cysteine through the conserved F or W. A D gene is named only where the DNA matches it firmly. Expanded clones are given a class, and other clones once, few, many or no size at all.

clone size: NA; J gene: TRBJ2-1; V gene: TRBV7-2; D gene: NA; CDR3 length: 15; CDR3 DNA: TGTGCCAGCAGCTCCCAGGAGAGGGCCCACAATGAGCAGTTCTTC; CDR3 protein: CASSSQERAHNEQFF
clone size: NA; J gene: TRBJ2-2; V gene: TRBV29-1; D gene: TRBD2; CDR3 length: 14; CDR3 DNA: TGCAGCGCTCCCTCTAGCGGGAACACCGGGGAGCTGTTTTTT; CDR3 protein: CSAPSSGNTGELFF
clone size: NA; J gene: TRBJ2-3; V gene: TRBV6-6; D gene: TRBD2; CDR3 length: 16; CDR3 DNA: TGTGCCAGCAGTTACTCACTAGCGGGAAAATCAGATACGCAGTATTTT; CDR3 protein: CASSYSLAGKSDTQYF
clone size: NA; J gene: TRBJ1-1; V gene: TRBV30; D gene: NA; CDR3 length: 13; CDR3 DNA: TGTGCCTGGGATACTCTCCGGGGAACTGAAGCTTTCTTT; CDR3 protein: CAWDTLRGTEAFF
clone size: NA; J gene: TRBJ1-1; V gene: TRBV21-1; D gene: NA; CDR3 length: 15; CDR3 DNA: TGTGCCAGCAGCAACAGGGGGCTACTGAACACTGAAGCTTTCTTT; CDR3 protein: CASSNRGLLNTEAFF
clone size: once; J gene: TRBJ2-2; V gene: TRBV11-2; D gene: NA; CDR3 length: 17; CDR3 DNA: TGTGCCAGCAGCTTAGCCCCCGGGACAAAGAACACCGGGGAGCTGTTTTTT; CDR3 protein: CASSLAPGTKNTGELFF
clone size: NA; J gene: TRBJ2-1; V gene: TRBV5-6; D gene: TRBD2; CDR3 length: 15; CDR3 DNA: TGTGCCAGCAGCCAACTAGCGAGGATAGTCAATGAGCAGTTCTTC; CDR3 protein: CASSQLARIVNEQFF
clone size: NA; J gene: TRBJ2-1; V gene: TRBV19; D gene: NA; CDR3 length: 15; CDR3 DNA: TGTGCCAGTAGTATGGGCAGGGGAACCTACAATGAGCAGTTCTTC; CDR3 protein: CASSMGRGTYNEQFF
clone size: NA; J gene: TRBJ2-7; V gene: TRBV5-4; D gene: TRBD1; CDR3 length: 14; CDR3 DNA: TGTGCCAGCAGCATGGACAGGGGAACCTACGAGCAGTACTTC; CDR3 protein: CASSMDRGTYEQYF
clone size: NA; J gene: TRBJ2-7; V gene: TRBV18; D gene: TRBD1; CDR3 length: 13; CDR3 DNA: TGTGCCAGCTCACTGGGGGACAGCTACGAGCAGTACTTC; CDR3 protein: CASSLGDSYEQYF
clone size: NA; J gene: TRBJ2-2; V gene: TRBV5-1; D gene: NA; CDR3 length: 17; CDR3 DNA: TGCGCCAGCAGCTTGGCCAGGGGTCCTCTTAACACCGGGGAGCTGTTTTTT; CDR3 protein: CASSLARGPLNTGELFF